The rows below give T cell receptor beta chains drawn from one sample of a study of blood T cells in healthy people across ages. TCRdb reprocessed the 5' RACE reads with MiXCR, giving one entry per CDR3 protein. Of roughly 650,000 distinct CDR3 sequences listed, 32% are singletons. Material for sequencing was blood. The receptors were gathered from a woman of 80 years or more in good health. Each CDR3 is given with its conserved first and last residue. A D gene is named only where the DNA matches it firmly. Size values are once, few and many counts, or a class for expanded clones, and some rows have none.

size: -; J: TRBJ2-2; V: TRBV4-2; D: -; length: 17; DNA: TGTGCCAGCAGCCAACTTACGGGGGGCCGGAACACCGGGGAGCTGTTTTTT; CDR3: CASSQLTGGRNTGELFF
size: few; J: TRBJ2-4; V: TRBV5-1; D: TRBD2; length: 20; DNA: TGCGCCAGCAGCCCTGGCCAGCGGGGGGCCCAATCTACTGCCAAAAACATTCAGTACTTC; CDR3: CASSPGQRGAQSTAKNIQYF
size: many; J: TRBJ1-1; V: TRBV5-1; D: -; length: 13; DNA: TGCGCCAGCAGCTTTCCCGGGAACACTGAAGCTTTCTTT; CDR3: CASSFPGNTEAFF
size: -; J: TRBJ1-5; V: TRBV6-6; D: -; length: 14; DNA: TGTGCCAGCAGTTACCAGGGATCCGAGCAGCCCCAGCATTTT; CDR3: CASSYQGSEQPQHF
size: -; J: TRBJ2-7; V: TRBV20-1; D: -; length: 14; DNA: TGCAGTGGAGTACGAGCAGGGTTCTCCTACGAGCAGTACTTC; CDR3: CSGVRAGFSYEQYF
size: -; J: TRBJ1-1; V: TRBV7-2; D: TRBD1; length: 15; DNA: TGTGCCACCACCATACAGGGGAATAGGGACACTGAAGCTTTCTTT; CDR3: CATTIQGNRDTEAFF
size: -; J: TRBJ2-5; V: TRBV29-1; D: -; length: 13; DNA: TGCAGCGTTGAAATGGACCCCCAAGAGACCCAGTACTTC; CDR3: CSVEMDPQETQYF
size: few; J: TRBJ2-2; V: TRBV5-4; D: -; length: 16; DNA: TGTGCCAGCAGCTCACCCCGGGACCCGAACACCGGGGAGCTGTTTTTT; CDR3: CASSSPRDPNTGELFF
size: many; J: TRBJ2-7; V: TRBV20-1; D: TRBD2; length: 13; DNA: TGCAGTGCTAGCTCTGGCGGGGGGTACGAGCAGTACTTC; CDR3: CSASSGGGYEQYF
size: -; J: TRBJ2-5; V: TRBV7-2; D: TRBD1; length: 15; DNA: TGTGCCAGCAGCTCGGGACAGGGGGGTCAGGAGACCCAGTACTTC; CDR3: CASSSGQGGQETQYF
size: many; J: TRBJ1-5; V: TRBV5-5; D: TRBD1; length: 15; DNA: TGTGCCAGCAGCCAGACAGGGAACTTCAATCAGCCCCAGCATTTT; CDR3: CASSQTGNFNQPQHF
size: many; J: TRBJ2-1; V: TRBV15; D: TRBD2; length: 15; DNA: TGTGCCACCAGCAACCTCAGGTCCGGGGGGAATGAGCAGTTCTTC; CDR3: CATSNLRSGGNEQFF
size: many; J: TRBJ2-7; V: TRBV2; D: -; length: 13; DNA: TGTGCCAGCAGTGAGGGACGGACCTACGAGCAGTACTTC; CDR3: CASSEGRTYEQYF
size: -; J: TRBJ1-4; V: TRBV5-1; D: -; length: 14; DNA: TGCGCCAGCAGCTTGGGGATACCTAATGAAAAACTGTTTTTT; CDR3: CASSLGIPNEKLFF
size: few; J: TRBJ2-3; V: TRBV19; D: -; length: 14; DNA: TGTGCCAGTGGACGGAGGACCGCCACAGATACGCAGTATTTT; CDR3: CASGRRTATDTQYF
size: -; J: TRBJ1-1; V: TRBV3-1; D: -; length: 15; DNA: TGTGCCAGCAGCCAAGGTTGGGGCAGTGGCACTGAAGCTTTCTTT; CDR3: CASSQGWGSGTEAFF
size: -; J: TRBJ2-2; V: TRBV7-2; D: TRBD2; length: 15; DNA: TGTGCCAGCAGCTTACGGGGGGAATTCACCGGGGAGCTGTTTTTT; CDR3: CASSLRGEFTGELFF
size: many; J: TRBJ2-3; V: TRBV6-1; D: -; length: 13; DNA: TGTGCCAGCAGTGATGACAGGACAGATACGCAGTATTTT; CDR3: CASSDDRTDTQYF
size: few; J: TRBJ2-3; V: TRBV30; D: TRBD2; length: 14; DNA: TGTGCCTGGTTCCCGCGGGGGGTCCCAGATACGCAGTATTTT; CDR3: CAWFPRGVPDTQYF
size: -; J: TRBJ2-1; V: TRBV20-1; D: -; length: 17; DNA: TGCAGTGCTAAGGGGGCTGGCGGGGCAAAATCCTACAATGAGCAGTTCTTC; CDR3: CSAKGAGGAKSYNEQFF
size: many; J: TRBJ1-1; V: TRBV7-2; D: -; length: 15; DNA: TGTGCCAGCAGCTTAACCTTTACTGGGAGAACTGAAGCTTTCTTT; CDR3: CASSLTFTGRTEAFF
size: many; J: TRBJ1-1; V: TRBV4-1; D: -; length: 16; DNA: TGCGCCAGCAGCCAAGGCGACACGTTCCGGGGGACTGAAGCTTTCTTT; CDR3: CASSQGDTFRGTEAFF
size: -; J: TRBJ2-6; V: TRBV7-2; D: TRBD1; length: 20; DNA: TGTGCCAGCAGCTTAGTAGGGGGACAGGCCACGCTCTCTGGGGCCAACGTCCTGACTTTC; CDR3: CASSLVGGQATLSGANVLTF
size: many; J: TRBJ2-7; V: TRBV3-1; D: -; length: 16; DNA: TGTGCCAGCAGCCAATCCGCAGGGGGAGGCGTCGGTGAGCAGTACTTC; CDR3: CASSQSAGGGVGEQYF
size: many; J: TRBJ2-5; V: TRBV7-2; D: TRBD2; length: 15; DNA: TGTGCCAGCAGCCCATTTTCGGGGAGGGTTGAGACCCAGTACTTC; CDR3: CASSPFSGRVETQYF
size: -; J: TRBJ1-5; V: TRBV19; D: -; length: 17; DNA: TGTGCCAGTACCAATGAATTACAGGTTTGGGGCAATCAGCCCCAGCATTTT; CDR3: CASTNELQVWGNQPQHF
size: -; J: TRBJ2-1; V: TRBV2; D: -; length: 14; DNA: TGTGCCAGCAGCCTCCTCCGGGGTGGAGAGACCCAGTTCTTC; CDR3: CASSLLRGGETQFF
size: many; J: TRBJ1-2; V: TRBV15; D: -; length: 12; DNA: TGTGCCACCAGCAACACCAACTATGGCTACACCTTC; CDR3: CATSNTNYGYTF
size: -; J: TRBJ2-6; V: TRBV6-6; D: -; length: 14; DNA: TGTGCCTGGAGTTTGGGCTCTGGGGCCAACGTCCTGACTTTC; CDR3: CAWSLGSGANVLTF
size: -; J: TRBJ1-2; V: TRBV14; D: -; length: 15; DNA: TGTGCCAGCAGCCAAGACGCGAACACCATCTATGGCTACACCTTC; CDR3: CASSQDANTIYGYTF
size: many; J: TRBJ1-5; V: TRBV12-3/TRBV12-4; D: -; length: 14; DNA: TGTGCCAGCAGTTTGCAGTCTAGCAATCAGCCCCAGCATTTT; CDR3: CASSLQSSNQPQHF
size: many; J: TRBJ1-1; V: TRBV7-9; D: -; length: 14; DNA: TGTGCCAGCAGCGGGAGGAGGGAGAACACTGAAGCTTTCTTT; CDR3: CASSGRRENTEAFF